This TCR beta chain emerged from a study of blood T cells in healthy people across ages. Note on this clonotype: What it binds is not known. At one boundary the junction diverges from the germline segment, which might be a read error.

The CDR3 consists of 13 residues. The second PCR ran 7 to 11 cycles with a sample-barcoded 5' primer and J-beta primers. In TCRdb, the 5' RACE reads were re-called with MiXCR into one record per CDR3 protein. The table has 600,000 to 800,000 distinct CDR3 sequences, over 20% seen once. General study findings and limits: No one knew whether donors had CMV, which possibly confounded expanded clonotype changes.

The clonotype originates from a man aged 65-85 years in good health. The V and J genes are TRBV12-3 or TRBV12-4 and TRBJ2-7; no firm D call. The sequencing sample was made of blood. CDR3 sequence (DNA): TGTGCCACCTCAGTTTCCCCAGGCTACGAGCAGTGCTTC. Encoded protein: CATSVSPGYEQCF.